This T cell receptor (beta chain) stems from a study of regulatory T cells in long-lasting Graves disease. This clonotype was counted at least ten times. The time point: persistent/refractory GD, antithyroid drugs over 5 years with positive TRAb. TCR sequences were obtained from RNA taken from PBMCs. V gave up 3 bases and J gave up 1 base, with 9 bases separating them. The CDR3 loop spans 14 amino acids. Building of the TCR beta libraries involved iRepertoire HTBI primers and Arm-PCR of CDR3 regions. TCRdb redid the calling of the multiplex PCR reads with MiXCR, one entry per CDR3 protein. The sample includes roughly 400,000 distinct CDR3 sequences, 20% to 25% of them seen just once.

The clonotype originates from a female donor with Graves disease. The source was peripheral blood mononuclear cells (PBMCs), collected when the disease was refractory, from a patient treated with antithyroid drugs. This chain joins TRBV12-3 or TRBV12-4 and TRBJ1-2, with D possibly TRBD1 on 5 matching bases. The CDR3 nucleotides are TGTGCCAGCAGTTTCGCCGGACATAACTATGGCTACACCTTC. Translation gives CASSFAGHNYGYTF.